This T cell receptor beta chain was found in a study of metastatic and nonmetastatic thyroid tumors. This clone was seen many times. CDR1 and CDR2 (germline): MNHEY, SMNVEV (reference sequence). The CDR3 length is 12 residues. V shed 5 bases and J shed 5 bases, with 9 bases lying between them. As handled by the study authors: CDR3 differences across clinicopathological groups were used to build a distant-metastasis classifier for papillary thyroid cancer. Through MiXCR, TCRdb re-clonotyped the PCR reads. Clone size and V and J calls follow TCRdb, not the original study. The sample shows about 90,000 clones, approximately 9% of them seen only once. No treatment of any kind had been given to any patient before thyroid surgery.

What was sequenced was blood. The chain employs TRBV27 and TRBJ1-1, with D tentatively TRBD1 (6 bases). The receptor was isolated from a female donor with papillary thyroid cancer or a benign thyroid nodule (not recorded which). Some clones in this sample may be carry-over from other donors' samples. CDR3 nucleotide sequence: TGTGCCAGCAGTAGGGGGGGGACTGAAGCTTTCTTT. Translation: CASSRGGTEAFF.